A selection of T cell receptor beta chains follows, all from one sample in a study of blood T cell repertoires in COVID-19. Sequencing used immunoSEQ multiplex PCR; TCRdb keeps in-frame clones, though not all of them. This sample has about 94,000 clones, with 84% found just once. The sample comprised peripheral blood. Source of these receptors: a man aged 60 to 75 with acute or convalescent COVID-19. Both conserved end residues are part of each CDR3. A D gene is named only where the DNA matches it firmly. Clone size appears in some rows only: once, few, many, or a class for an expanded clone.

cdr3_nt	cdr3_aa	v_call	clone_size	j_call	d_call
TGCGCCAGCAGCCAAGATCGGAGACAGGGGGCAGGCTACACCTTC	CASSQDRRQGAGYTF	TRBV4-3	.	TRBJ1-2	TRBD1
TGTGCCAGCAGTGTAGGACAAACTAGCAATCAGCCCCAGCATTTT	CASSVGQTSNQPQHF	TRBV2	.	TRBJ1-5	.
TGTGCCAGCAGCGTGACTAGCGCCGCACCCTACGAGCAGTACTTC	CASSVTSAAPYEQYF	TRBV9	.	TRBJ2-7	TRBD2
TGTGCCAGCAGGACGATGGACAGATCATCCGCTGAAGCTTTCTTT	CASRTMDRSSAEAFF	TRBV6-5	once	TRBJ1-1	.
TGTGCCATCACGGACAGAGACAATCAGCCCCAGCATTTT	CAITDRDNQPQHF	TRBV10-3	.	TRBJ1-5	.
TGTGCCAGCAGCTTAAAAGGACAGCCCTATGGCACTGAAGCTTTCTTT	CASSLKGQPYGTEAFF	TRBV11-2	.	TRBJ1-1	.
TGTGCCACCAGTGATCCCCTTTCGGCGGGGGGGCTTAATGAGCAGTTCTTC	CATSDPLSAGGLNEQFF	TRBV24-1	.	TRBJ2-1	TRBD2
TGTGCCATCACCGGGACAGGGGAGGGTGAAGCTTTCTTT	CAITGTGEGEAFF	TRBV10-3	.	TRBJ1-1	TRBD1
TGTGCCAGCAGCCGCCGGGACGGGGGGGGTCACAATGAGCAGTTCTTC	CASSRRDGGGHNEQFF	TRBV11-2	.	TRBJ2-1	TRBD2
TGTGCCAGCGGTACAGGGGTGAACACTGAAGCTTTCTTT	CASGTGVNTEAFF	TRBV2	once	TRBJ1-1	TRBD1
TGTGCCAGCAGTTTAAGACGTACAGTCCTTGAAAAACTGTTTTTT	CASSLRRTVLEKLFF	TRBV28	.	TRBJ1-4	.
TGTGCCAGTAGGGACAGGGCTAATGAAAAACTGTTTTTT	CASRDRANEKLFF	TRBV19	.	TRBJ1-4	TRBD1
TGCGCCAGCAGCCAGGCCGGGAGCCCTGCGGGGGGCTACACCTTC	CASSQAGSPAGGYTF	TRBV4-1	.	TRBJ1-2	.
TGTGCCAGCAGCTGGGGGGACGGTTACTACGAGCAGTACTTC	CASSWGDGYYEQYF	TRBV11-2	.	TRBJ2-7	.
TGCAGCGTTGCAGGGAACTCGCCCGGGGAGCTGTTTTTT	CSVAGNSPGELFF	TRBV29-1	.	TRBJ2-2	.
TGTGCCAGCAGCCCCCGGACAGGGGGGAATATCCCCTATGGCTACACCTTC	CASSPRTGGNIPYGYTF	TRBV27	.	TRBJ1-2	TRBD1
TGTGCCTGTCAACAGGGTATTTCTGGAAACACCATATATTTT	CACQQGISGNTIYF	TRBV7-2	.	TRBJ1-3	.
TGTGCCTGGAGTCATCCGGGACAGGGGTTCACCGGGGAGCTGTTTTTT	CAWSHPGQGFTGELFF	TRBV30	.	TRBJ2-2	TRBD1
TGTGCCAGCAGTTTTCCAGGGGGCACTGAAGCTTTCTTT	CASSFPGGTEAFF	TRBV12-3/TRBV12-4	.	TRBJ1-1	TRBD1
TGTGCCAGCAGCGGCCAGGGAGGCTATGGCTACACCTTC	CASSGQGGYGYTF	TRBV25-1	.	TRBJ1-2	.
TGCAGTGCTAGTCCTCCGGGACTAATTTCACGTGAGCAGTTCTTC	CSASPPGLISREQFF	TRBV20-1	once	TRBJ2-1	TRBD2
TGTGCCAGCAGTTACGAACAGGGGCGGGCCGGGGAGCTGTTTTTT	CASSYEQGRAGELFF	TRBV6-5	.	TRBJ2-2	TRBD1
TGTGCCAGCAGCCCTTTTGACAGGGGGCGGGATGGCTACACCTTC	CASSPFDRGRDGYTF	TRBV9	few	TRBJ1-2	TRBD1
TGTGCCTGGAGTAGAGAGGGACAGATCTCCTACGAGCAGTACTTC	CAWSREGQISYEQYF	TRBV30	.	TRBJ2-7	TRBD1
TGTGCCAGCAGTTTGTCAGTTAATGAAAAACTGTTTTTT	CASSLSVNEKLFF	TRBV12-3/TRBV12-4	once	TRBJ1-4	.
TGTGCCAGTAAGTCCCCACAGACTAACTATGGCTACACCTTC	CASKSPQTNYGYTF	TRBV19	few	TRBJ1-2	.
TGTGCCAGTAGTATGGAGGGTACTCAGCCCCAGCATTTT	CASSMEGTQPQHF	TRBV19	.	TRBJ1-5	.
TGCGCCAGCAGCAGTTCAGACTACGAGCAGTACTTC	CASSSSDYEQYF	TRBV5-1	once	TRBJ2-7	.
TGTGCCACCAGCAGACCCCAGACAGGGAGCAACGAGCAGTACTTC	CATSRPQTGSNEQYF	TRBV15	.	TRBJ2-7	TRBD1
TGTGCCAGCAGCTCCCTGGCAGGGGGCTACGAGCAGTACTTC	CASSSLAGGYEQYF	TRBV11-2	.	TRBJ2-7	TRBD1
TGTGCCAGCTCACCAGCTCTAGCGGGGGGGCCCGGAGATACGCAGTATTTT	CASSPALAGGPGDTQYF	TRBV18	few	TRBJ2-3	TRBD2
TGTGCCAGTAGTATAGATAATAATTCACCCCTCCACTTT	CASSIDNNSPLHF	TRBV19	few	TRBJ1-6	.
TGTGCCAGCAGTTTAGGAGACAGGGGATCCTTC	CASSLGDRGSF	TRBV12-3/TRBV12-4	.	TRBJ2-7	TRBD1